This T cell receptor (beta chain) stems from a study of T cells after yellow fever vaccination. Across the whole study: When fractions had low cell numbers, they were prepared with SMART-Seq v4 Ultra Low Input.

Germline CDR1 and CDR2: SGHRS and YFSETQ. Trimming took off 0 bases at V and 5 bases at J, with 12 bases between the two ends. This CDR3 comprises 14 residues. Each CDR3 protein is one row after TCRdb ran MiXCR on the 5' RACE reads. The data contain 500,000 to 650,000 distinct CDR3 sequences, approximately 12% of them singletons. Study results and limitations: Detected again after the booster were most primary-vaccination clones, at roughly 95% CD4 and 88% CD8.

The table lists this clonotype with a few counts. What it binds is not known. The chain has TRBV5-1 and TRBJ2-7; tentatively, D is TRBD1 (5 bases). The TCR was taken from a man aged 25-45 years who received the YFV17D yellow fever vaccine. Here the sequenced sample was PBMCs, taken on the day of the yellow fever booster vaccination. The DNA for the CDR3 is TGCGCCAGCAGCTTGGGCTCTACAGGAAACGAGCAGTACTTC. This translates into CASSLGSTGNEQYF.